The 30 T cell receptor beta chains reported below all come from one sample, sequenced in a study of cytomegalovirus exposure and HLA in healthy donors. PCR amplification relied on 60 Vbeta primers (plus 13 Jbeta primers). Profiling relied on immunoSEQ multiplex PCR, and the TCRdb table lists in-frame clones only, not all of them. The sample comprises about 200,000 clones, around 79% of which are singletons, and nearly 4.5% rests with the top ten. Source material: PBMCs. The receptors originated from a woman aged 25 to 39 in good health and CMV-seropositive.

V gene TRBV14 combines with J gene TRBJ2-1, with 11 bases fitting TRBD2. Germline V lookup: CDR1 SGHDN, CDR2 FVKESK. V trimming: 0 bases; J trimming: 12 bases; junction bases outside the gene matches: 16. This CDR3 is built from 18 residues. The CDR3 protein is CASSQDGARLAGHGRQFF. The CDR3 coding sequence is TGTGCCAGCAGCCAAGATGGTGCCCGACTAGCGGGGCACGGGAGGCAGTTCTTC.

This clone appeared a few times. CDR3 sequence: CATRRGVGSPLHF. The CDR3, as DNA: TGTGCCACCCGCCGCGGGGTTGGATCACCCCTCCACTTT. V gene TRBV6-5 combines with J gene TRBJ1-6; the D is unclear. The CDR3 runs to 13 residues. Germline assignment: CDR1 MNHEY and CDR2 SVGAGI. Trimming removed 10 bases at V and 10 bases at J, with 17 bases between.

This sequence joins TRBV29-1 and TRBJ1-1; D is ambiguous. The CDR3 has 13 amino acids. Trimming stripped 3 bases from V and 5 bases from J, with 13 bases between. Looked up from germline, CDR1 is SQVTM and CDR2 is ANQGSEA. The CDR3, as DNA: TGCAGCGTTGATGACGGCGGTAATACTGAAGCTTTCTTT. Residues: CSVDDGGNTEAFF.

This clone is a singleton in its sample. The rearrangement links TRBV11-2 to TRBJ2-3; a weak D match, TRBD2 (6 bases). The CDR3 consists of 16 residues. Germline CDR1 SGHAT, CDR2 FQNNGV. The germline V and J ends were trimmed by 5 bases and 1 base, with 16 bases remaining between them. The CDR3 nucleotides are TGTGCCAGCAGCCCCTCGCCCGCGGGGCGCACAGATACGCAGTATTTT. Its protein is CASSPSPAGRTDTQYF.

The chain links TRBV6-6 to TRBJ2-3; TRBD2 aligns across 13 bases. Germline CDR1 is MNHNY and CDR2 is SVGAGI (reference sequence). This CDR3 contains 16 residues. V lost 4 bases, J lost 4 bases, and 5 bases stayed unmatched. CDR3 protein: CASSFELAGGADTQYF. The CDR3 region has the DNA TGTGCCAGCAGTTTCGAACTAGCGGGAGGGGCAGATACGCAGTATTTT.

The chain uses TRBV4-3 and TRBJ2-7, with D possibly matching TRBD2 (6 bases). The CDR3 extends over 14 amino acids. V was pared by 3 bases and J by 1 base, with 10 bases between. Per the germline V gene, CDR1 is LGHNA and CDR2 is YSLEER. For the CDR3, the DNA is TGCGCCAGCAGCCAGTTCGGGGGTTCCTACGAGCAGTACTTC. It is translated as CASSQFGGSYEQYF.

The chain links TRBV4-1 to TRBJ2-3; TRBD2 might be the D (5 bases). The CDR3 has 17 residues. V was cut by 4 bases and J by 4 bases, with 21 bases left in between. The germline gives CDR1 MGHRA, CDR2 YSYEKL. Written as DNA, the CDR3 is TGCGCCAGCAGCCTCCCTTCGGGGAGCGGTAAGGCAGATACGCAGTATTTT. It is translated as CASSLPSGSGKADTQYF.

CDR3 DNA sequence: TGTGCCAGCAGCCCGGGGGGGGTCGGCGAGCAGTACTTC. It translates to CASSPGGVGEQYF. The chain is built from TRBV7-9 and TRBJ2-7; 8 bases fit TRBD2. Germline V gene lookup returns CDR1 SEHNR and CDR2 FQNEAQ (reference sequence). CDR3 length equals 13 residues. Trimming removed 5 bases from V and 6 bases from J; junction bases left unmatched: 6.

This rearrangement joins TRBV12-2 to TRBJ2-2; the table's TRBD2 call for D was not verified on the DNA. TRBV12-2 corresponds to a pseudogene. This CDR3 has 20 amino acids. This chain's CDR3 is CASRLVIAGLPSRYTGELFF. CDR3 nucleotides: TGTGCAAGTCGCTTAGTGATAGCGGGTCTACCTAGCCGTTACACCGGGGAGCTGTTTTTT.

This clone showed up just a few times. J is TRBJ2-5 and V is TRBV9; TRBD2 agrees at 7 bases. CDR3 length equals 15 residues. From germline, CDR1 is SGDLS and CDR2 YYNGEE. Losses at the gene ends were 0 bases for V and 5 bases for J; bases not matched to a gene: 7. CDR3 in amino acids: CASSVDGTSEETQYF. The CDR3 coding sequence is TGTGCCAGCAGCGTAGACGGTACTAGCGAGGAGACCCAGTACTTC.

The rearrangement joins TRBV20-1 to TRBJ1-1; D call uncertain. CDR1 DFQATT and CDR2 SNEGSKA come from the germline V gene (reference sequence). The CDR3 runs to 11 residues. The chain's CDR3 is CGRTMNTEAFF. The DNA of the CDR3 is TGCGGGAGGACCATGAACACTGAAGCTTTCTTT.

The chain couples TRBV20-1 to TRBJ2-7, with a tentative D call TRBD1 (6 bases). Germline loops: CDR1 DFQATT, CDR2 SNEGSKA (reference sequence). With 7 bases removed from V and 6 bases from J, the gap between germline ends came to 13 bases. The CDR3 extends over 11 amino acids. For the CDR3, the DNA is TGCAGTGGATCCGGCAGGGGCGAGCAGTACTTC. Translated: CSGSGRGEQYF.

The chain joins TRBV6-5 to TRBJ1-2; possibly TRBD1 for D (6 bases). The CDR3 length is 14 residues. Germline V gene sequence: CDR1 MNHEY, CDR2 SVGAGI. The V end was cut by 6 bases, the J end by 0 bases, with 11 bases between. The CDR3 DNA follows: TGTGCCAGCAGACGCACAGGGTCTAACTATGGCTACACCTTC. Its translation is CASRRTGSNYGYTF.

This chain connects TRBV6-5 to TRBJ1-1, with D hard to call. Trimming took off 0 bases at V and 7 bases at J, with 9 bases between the two ends. Germline V gene lookup returns CDR1 MNHEY and CDR2 SVGAGI. The CDR3 is 13 amino acids. CDR3 loop: CASSYSIGIEAFF. As DNA, the CDR3 is TGTGCCAGCAGTTACTCGATCGGGATTGAAGCTTTCTTT.

The chain couples TRBV7-9 to TRBJ2-2; 11 nucleotides line up with TRBD2. Trimming removed 3 bases from V and 4 bases from J; junction bases left unmatched: 4. CDR3 size: 16 residues. Germline loops: CDR1 SEHNR, CDR2 FQNEAQ (reference sequence). The CDR3, as DNA: TGTGCCAGCAGCTTTACTAGCGGGAGTGTCACCGGGGAGCTGTTTTTT. It encodes CASSFTSGSVTGELFF.

The chain recombines TRBV6-4 with TRBJ1-5, with D perhaps TRBD1 (5 bases). Deletions cut 3 bases from V and 0 bases from J, with 18 bases between. Germline-derived CDR1 and CDR2 are MRHNA and SNTAGT. The CDR3 length is 18 residues. For the CDR3, the DNA is TGTGCCAGCAGTGAGGAGGCGGGGGATGTCTATAGCAATCAGCCCCAGCATTTT. Translating gives CASSEEAGDVYSNQPQHF.

The V call is TRBV5-1, the J call TRBJ2-7; D is unclear. This CDR3 has 14 residues. Trimming removed 1 base from V and 0 bases from J, with 8 bases in between. From germline, CDR1 is SGHRS and CDR2 YFSETQ. The CDR3 region is CASSLSTSSYEQYF. The CDR3 DNA sequence: TGCGCCAGCAGCTTGAGCACGAGCTCCTACGAGCAGTACTTC.

The CDR3 loop reads CALTPQGQGAAGELFF. DNA of the CDR3: TGCGCCTTAACCCCCCAGGGACAGGGGGCCGCCGGGGAGCTGTTTTTT. This chain links TRBV10-1 with TRBJ2-2, with 12 bases aligning to TRBD1. The V gene end was trimmed by 11 bases and the J gene end by 6 bases; junction bases not matched to a gene: 13. Germline V gene sequence: CDR1 WNHNN, CDR2 SYGVQD (reference sequence). The CDR3 covers 16 residues.

This chain uses TRBV12-5 with TRBJ1-1; maybe TRBD1 (6 bases). Trimming shortened V by 6 bases and J by 1 base, and 15 bases separated the two germline ends. In germline, CDR1 is LGHNT, CDR2 FRNRAP. The CDR3 consists of 15 residues. CDR3: CASGHGQISNTEAFF. The CDR3 DNA follows: TGTGCTAGTGGCCACGGACAGATCTCGAACACTGAAGCTTTCTTT.

This rearrangement joins TRBV7-2 to TRBJ2-5; 10 bases line up with TRBD1. V shed 5 bases and J 9 bases; nucleotides not matched to a gene: 12. The CDR3 runs to 15 residues. Germline CDR1 and CDR2: SGHTA and FQGNSA. CDR3 protein: CASSANSGQGEAQYF. CDR3 in DNA: TGTGCCAGCAGCGCGAATTCTGGACAGGGGGAGGCCCAGTACTTC.

The chain has TRBV4-3 and TRBJ2-1; the D is unclear. The CDR3 has 14 amino acids. Trimming shortened V by 0 bases and J by 5 bases, and 8 bases separated the two germline ends. Germline assignment: CDR1 LGHNA and CDR2 YSLEER. This chain's CDR3 is CASSQDSRNNEQFF. CDR3 in DNA: TGCGCCAGCAGCCAAGATTCGCGTAACAATGAGCAGTTCTTC.

The count of this clone is one. V usage is TRBV7-2 and J usage is TRBJ2-7, with 9 bases fitting TRBD2. The CDR3 runs 15 residues. Trimming removed 5 bases from V and 4 bases from J; junction bases left unmatched: 9. Germline-derived CDR1 and CDR2 are SGHTA and FQGNSA. CDR3 DNA: TGTGCCAGCAGCACCTATCTAGCGGGGCTTTACGAGCAGTACTTC. This translates into CASSTYLAGLYEQYF.

This clone was counted a single time. The V gene is TRBV21-1, the J gene TRBJ2-5; TRBD1, as called in the table, went unchecked against the DNA. TRBV21-1 is flagged as a pseudogene. The CDR3 has 17 amino acids. CDR3 residues: CASTLLMTGGYQETQYF. CDR3 nucleotides: TGTGCCAGCACCCTGCTTATGACAGGGGGCTACCAAGAGACCCAGTACTTC.

The V call is TRBV11-2, the J call TRBJ2-1; 9 bases map to TRBD2. CDR3 length: 14 residues. Germline V gene data show CDR1 as SGHAT and CDR2 as FQNNGV. Trimming removed 5 bases from V and 6 bases from J; junction bases left unmatched: 5. CDR3 bases: TGTGCCAGCAGCCGCGCGGGGGGGGCCAATGAGCAGTTCTTC. This encodes CASSRAGGANEQFF. Based on the CDR3 plus reference TRBV11-2 and TRBJ2-1, the full variable domain is EAGVAQSPRYKIIEKRQSVAFWCNPISGHATLYWYQQILGQGPKLLIQFQNNGVVDDSQLPKDRFSAERLKGVDSTLKIQPAKLEDSAVYLCASSRAGGANEQFFGPGTRLTVL.

The V gene is TRBV5-4, the J gene TRBJ1-3; D is ambiguous. This CDR3 contains 15 residues. Germline V lookup: CDR1 SGHNT, CDR2 YYREEE (reference sequence). V was trimmed by 5 bases and J by 6 bases, leaving 18 bases between them. The CDR3 reads CASSQGGNTKNTIYF. CDR3 coding DNA: TGTGCCAGCAGTCAAGGAGGGAACACAAAAAACACCATATATTTT.

The chain couples TRBV7-2 to TRBJ1-2; maybe TRBD1 (6 bases). The germline V and J ends were trimmed by 5 bases and 4 bases, with 14 bases remaining between them. The CDR3 contains 14 residues. CDR1 and CDR2 from the germline V gene are SGHTA and FQGNSA. CDR3 protein: CASSEEDSVYGYTF. The CDR3 DNA reads TGTGCCAGCAGCGAAGAGGACAGTGTCTATGGCTACACCTTC. The whole variable domain, filled in from reference TRBV7-2 and TRBJ1-2, reads GAGVSQSPSNKVTEKGKDVELRCDPISGHTALYWYRQSLGQGLEFLIYFQGNSAPDKSGLPSDRFSAERTGGSVSTLTIQRTQQEDSAVYLCASSEEDSVYGYTFGSGTRLTVV.

V is TRBV11-2 and J is TRBJ2-2, with a possible D match to TRBD2 (6 bases). CDR3 size: 17 residues. V was cut by 7 bases and J by 0 bases, with 18 bases left in between. The germline CDR1 and CDR2 sequences are SGHAT and FQNNGV. The CDR3 nucleotides read TGTGCCAGCACCGACCCGCAGGAGGGGACGAACACCGGGGAGCTGTTTTTT. Its protein product is CASTDPQEGTNTGELFF.

V and J are TRBV4-2 and TRBJ1-1; 7 positions match TRBD1. The CDR3 has 16 amino acids. Germline CDR1 LGHNA, CDR2 YNFKEQ. The V gene end was trimmed by 1 base and the J gene end by 4 bases; junction bases not matched to a gene: 9. DNA for the CDR3: TGTGCCAGCAGCCAAGGACAGGGAACTGGTGGCACTGAAGCTTTCTTT. It specifies CASSQGQGTGGTEAFF.

V gene TRBV7-6 combines with J gene TRBJ2-2, with D tentatively TRBD2 (5 bases). Germline V lookup: CDR1 SGHVS, CDR2 FNYEAQ. The CDR3 consists of 14 residues. Trimming took off 0 bases at V and 5 bases at J, with 7 bases between the two ends. The chain's CDR3 is CASSLAEATGELFF. DNA for the CDR3: TGTGCCAGCAGCTTAGCGGAGGCGACCGGGGAGCTGTTTTTT.

The chain is built from TRBV19 and TRBJ1-2, with 9 bases aligning to TRBD1. The CDR3 runs to 13 residues. Germline CDR1 LNHDA, CDR2 SQIVND (reference sequence). Germline trimming cut 6 bases from V and 3 bases from J; bases unmatched to any gene: 2. The CDR3 DNA follows: TGTGCCAGTAGGGGACAGGGAGACTATGGCTACACCTTC. This encodes CASRGQGDYGYTF.